Reported below is one T cell receptor (beta chain). Its cognate antigen is unknown. This entry belongs to a study of T cell responses to AZD1222 COVID-19 vaccine. The wider study: Analysis merged second doses at about 4 or about 12 weeks. Findings of the study overall: Seropositivity was recorded at baseline in only five to seven AZD1222 recipients. Receipt of two AZD1222 doses was followed by a rise in Spike-specific TCR breadth and depth. The donors showed a predominance of white British ancestry and of females, with possible underestimation of clonal diversity.

The method was immunoSEQ multiplex PCR; TCRdb's version includes in-frame clones alone and lacks a portion of them. The sample contains 110,000 to 150,000 clones, almost 90% of which appear only once. The V gene's germline CDR1 is LNHDA and CDR2 SQIVND (reference sequence). Germline trimming cut 7 bases from V and 7 bases from J; bases unmatched to any gene: 4. The CDR3 covers 14 residues. The TCR sequence derives from an adult in good health. The chain links TRBV19 to TRBJ2-4; 13 positions match TRBD2. The sample was peripheral blood, taken on day 0 of AZD1222 vaccination. CDR3 amino acids: CASTSLAGGNIQYF. CDR3 nucleotides: TGTGCCAGTACCTCACTAGCGGGAGGGAACATTCAGTACTTC.